The 8 T cell receptor beta chains given below trace back to one sample, sequenced in a study of blood T cell repertoires in COVID-19 (TCRdb year 2020). Libraries were constructed by the immunoSEQ multiplex PCR assay. TCRdb stores this immuneACCESS table with in-frame sequences only. Part of the clones is absent; in the studies checked, under half of the shortfall reflects unresolved V genes, and no reason is known for the rest. The sample table records 300,000 or so clones; more than 70% of these occur just once. Clones ranked in the top ten supply nearly 6.5% of the sample. The source material was peripheral blood. The receptors originated from a young man who had recovered from COVID-19.

This clone has just one count. The chain recombines TRBV6-5 with TRBJ1-3; possible D gene TRBD1, 6 bases. V lost 8 bases and J lost 0, with 14 bases in between. Per the germline V gene, CDR1 is MNHEY and CDR2 is SVGAGI. CDR3 length equals 15 residues. For the CDR3, the DNA is TGTGCCAGCCGAGACAGGTCGAGCTCTGGAAACACCATATATTTT. Translation gives CASRDRSSSGNTIYF.

The chain employs TRBV4-1 and TRBJ2-1, with D tentatively TRBD1 (6 bases). Trimming shortened V by 7 bases and J by 5 bases, and 21 bases separated the two germline ends. The CDR3 contains 16 residues. The V gene's germline CDR1 is MGHRA and CDR2 YSYEKL. CDR3: CASTAVGTKINNEQFF. In nucleotides, the CDR3 is TGCGCCAGCACTGCAGTAGGGACAAAGATAAACAATGAGCAGTTCTTC.

Only one count was recorded for this clone. This chain connects TRBV6-5 to TRBJ2-1; D may be TRBD2 (6 bases). Germline-derived CDR1 and CDR2 are MNHEY and SVGAGI. Trimming stripped 6 bases from V and 0 bases from J, with 12 bases between. The CDR3 is 15 residues long. The CDR3, as DNA: TGTGCCAGCAGCGCGGGACTTAGCTCCTACAATGAGCAGTTCTTC. Its protein is CASSAGLSSYNEQFF.

The chain uses TRBV7-6 and TRBJ1-4; tentatively, D is TRBD1 (5 bases). Trimming pared 3 bases from V and 3 bases from J, leaving 11 bases between. Per the germline V gene, CDR1 is SGHVS and CDR2 is FNYEAQ. The length of the CDR3 is 15 residues. The CDR3 protein is CASSLWGEANEKLFF. For the CDR3, the DNA is TGTGCCAGCAGCTTGTGGGGGGAGGCTAATGAAAAACTGTTTTTT.

The genes are TRBV12-3 or TRBV12-4 and TRBJ1-5, with D maybe TRBD1 (6 bases). V shed 6 bases and J shed 5 bases, with 8 bases lying between them. This CDR3 region has 12 residues. As DNA, the CDR3 is TGTGCCAGCAGCCAGGGGTATCAGCCCCAGCATTTT. Its protein product is CASSQGYQPQHF.

This clone occurred once. The rearrangement uses TRBV7-2 and TRBJ2-3; 7 nucleotides align to TRBD1. CDR3 length: 14 residues. With 4 bases clipped from V and 5 bases from J, the junction kept 6 bases outside the gene matches. The germline CDR1 and CDR2 sequences are SGHTA and FQGNSA. The CDR3 loop is CASSSTGNQDTQYF. Written as DNA, the CDR3 is TGTGCCAGCAGCTCGACAGGGAATCAAGATACGCAGTATTTT. Supplemented by reference TRBV7-2 and TRBJ2-3, the full variable domain reads GAGVSQSPSNKVTEKGKDVELRCDPISGHTALYWYRQSLGQGLEFLIYFQGNSAPDKSGLPSDRFSAERTGGSVSTLTIQRTQQEDSAVYLCASSSTGNQDTQYFGPGTRLTVL.

The chain has TRBV24-1 and TRBJ2-3; 7 bases agree with TRBD1. The germline V gene has CDR1 KGHDR and CDR2 SFDVKD. The CDR3 spans 16 residues. V was clipped by 3 bases and J by 1 base; unmatched bases: 6. As DNA, the CDR3 is TGTGCCACCAGTGATCCCTCCGGGACAGGCACAGATACGCAGTATTTT. Protein: CATSDPSGTGTDTQYF.

V gene TRBV11-2 combines with J gene TRBJ2-5; 9 bases fit TRBD2. CDR3 length equals 18 residues. Germline assignment: CDR1 SGHAT and CDR2 FQNNGV. J was trimmed by 4 bases and V by 5 bases; bases with no gene match: 17. The CDR3 DNA reads as TGTGCCAGCAGCAGGCGACTAGCGGAACTCGCCCAGGGAGAGACCCAGTACTTC. Translated, it gives CASSRRLAELAQGETQYF.